This is a list of T cell receptor beta chains from one sample in a study of blood T cell repertoires in COVID-19. The data were produced by immunoSEQ multiplex PCR, yet TCRdb's version contains in-frame clones alone and is incomplete. The profile shows about 48,000 clones, approximately 80% of them singletons. Sample: peripheral blood. Receptor source: a human donor with active or convalescent COVID-19. The donor label of this sample is uncertain. Both conserved end residues are trimmed from each CDR3. The D gene is left open where the match is weak.

J gene	V gene	D gene	CDR3 protein
TRBJ2-2	TRBV5-1	NA	ASSLPTDTGELF
TRBJ1-1	TRBV10-3	NA	AITGGRDNTEAF
TRBJ2-2	TRBV25-1	NA	ASSDPGGGPTGELF
TRBJ2-5	TRBV5-4	NA	ASSLVLGRRETQY
TRBJ1-1	TRBV7-8	TRBD1	ASSLTGQGVTEAF
TRBJ2-7	TRBV11-3	NA	ASSLFRGGGNYEQY
TRBJ1-4	TRBV3-1/TRBV3-2	NA	ASSQGTGSTNEKLF
TRBJ1-1	TRBV19	NA	ASSIAGEAF
TRBJ2-7	TRBV19	NA	ASSILSDPIYEQY
TRBJ1-5	TRBV6-5	TRBD1	ASTTGGGQPQH
TRBJ1-1	TRBV28	NA	ASRTGTNTEAF
TRBJ1-2	TRBV18	TRBD1	ASSPQANRGQGYT
TRBJ2-3	TRBV14	NA	ASSFGRRADTQY
TRBJ2-7	TRBV2	NA	ASSGTVYEQY
TRBJ2-1	TRBV25-1	TRBD2	ASSVALAGVNEQF
TRBJ1-2	TRBV30	TRBD1	AWLFSTGDYGYT
TRBJ2-6	TRBV7-2	NA	ASSWGPGRTNVLT
TRBJ2-7	TRBV5-5	NA	ASSYARQDSHEQY
TRBJ1-4	TRBV4-2	NA	ASSPHLGSEFDEKLF
TRBJ2-7	TRBV4-2	NA	ASSQDQREHVEQY
TRBJ2-5	TRBV27	NA	ASSLPQGTQY
TRBJ1-5	TRBV6-5	TRBD1	ASSSGTGESNQPQH
TRBJ2-6	TRBV5-1	TRBD1	ASREGQISSGANVLT
TRBJ2-5	TRBV19	NA	ASSVLAAQETQY
TRBJ1-1	TRBV9	NA	ASSPKGGVNTEAF
TRBJ1-6	TRBV24-1	NA	ATSDLDSAGRWNSPLH
TRBJ2-1	TRBV5-1	TRBD2	ASSLGLASDEQF
TRBJ2-1	TRBV9	NA	ASSGGQGPYNEQF
TRBJ2-7	TRBV18	TRBD1	ASSPSRGDRGSYEQY
TRBJ1-1	TRBV6-5	NA	ASNLRQRNTEAF
TRBJ2-7	TRBV29-1	TRBD1	SVGGTGGSHEQY
TRBJ1-5	TRBV15	NA	ATSRGLSNQPQH
TRBJ2-5	TRBV19	NA	ASSPKETQY
TRBJ2-5	TRBV3-1/TRBV3-2	TRBD1	ASSQAGTGGAETQY
TRBJ2-1	TRBV27	TRBD2	ASSPGTSGRYYEQF
TRBJ1-2	TRBV10-3	TRBD1	AISVAGGVDGYT
TRBJ2-2	TRBV9	NA	ASSVALGELF
TRBJ2-3	TRBV29-1	TRBD2	SVEGAAGSPDTQY
TRBJ2-5	TRBV9	TRBD1	ASSGQGAGETQY
TRBJ1-1	TRBV3-1/TRBV3-2	TRBD1	ASSLFDRGPGAF
TRBJ2-7	TRBV5-1	NA	ASSLGSSLYEQY
TRBJ1-1	TRBV14	NA	ASSRLDSGTKAF
TRBJ1-1	TRBV30	NA	AWSVAGAGTRKAF
TRBJ2-7	TRBV6-5	TRBD2	ASSYCGRAYEQY
TRBJ2-7	TRBV4-1	NA	ASSQDEQVREQY
TRBJ2-2	TRBV3-1/TRBV3-2	NA	ASSHSTPNTGELF
TRBJ2-7	TRBV7-2	TRBD2	ASSLGTSGRAYEQY
TRBJ2-3	TRBV5-8	TRBD2	ASSLGTRSRTDTQY
TRBJ1-1	TRBV19	TRBD1	ASSIQGQGVVAF
TRBJ1-2	TRBV18	NA	ASSPTQDTFGGYT
TRBJ2-1	TRBV19	TRBD2	ASSTSWGGRTNEQF
TRBJ1-5	TRBV6-5	TRBD1	ASSITHRGLQPQH